The present TCR beta chain was sequenced within a study of T cell repertoires in cytomegalovirus infection. General observations from the study: People with CMV and the relevant HLA were identified by cumulative public TCR beta family frequency.

This clonotype came up a few times. The antigen remains undetermined. Using its own MiXCR run on the reads, TCRdb lists one record per CDR3 protein. The repertoire holds hundreds of thousands of distinct CDR3 sequences, roughly a third seen once, with roughly 16% in the top ten. This TCR came from a human donor in good health (CMV status not recorded). Some clones in this sample may be carry-over from other donors' samples. The material was cultured PBMCs, obtained from culture after CMV antigen stimulation.

In DNA, the CDR3 is TGTGCCAGCAGCTTAGTATTTAGGGCCGAGCAGTACGTC. As protein: CASSLVFRAEQYV. The chain links TRBV11-2 to TRBJ2-7; D not resolved. Germline CDR1 SGHAT, CDR2 FQNNGV. V was trimmed by 1 base and J by 6 bases, leaving 10 bases between them. There are 13 residues in the CDR3.